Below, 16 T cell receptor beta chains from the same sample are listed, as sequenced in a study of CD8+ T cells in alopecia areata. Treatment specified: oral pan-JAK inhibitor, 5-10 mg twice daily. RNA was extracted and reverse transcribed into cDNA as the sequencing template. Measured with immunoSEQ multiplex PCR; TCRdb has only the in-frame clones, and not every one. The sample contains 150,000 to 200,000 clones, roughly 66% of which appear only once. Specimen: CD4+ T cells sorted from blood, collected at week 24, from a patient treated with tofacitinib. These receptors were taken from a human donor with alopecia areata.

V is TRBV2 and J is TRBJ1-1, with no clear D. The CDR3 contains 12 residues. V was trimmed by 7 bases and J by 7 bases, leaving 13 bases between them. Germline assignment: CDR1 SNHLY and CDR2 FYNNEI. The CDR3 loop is CASTERGNEAFF. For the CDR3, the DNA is TGTGCCAGCACAGAACGGGGTAATGAAGCTTTCTTT.

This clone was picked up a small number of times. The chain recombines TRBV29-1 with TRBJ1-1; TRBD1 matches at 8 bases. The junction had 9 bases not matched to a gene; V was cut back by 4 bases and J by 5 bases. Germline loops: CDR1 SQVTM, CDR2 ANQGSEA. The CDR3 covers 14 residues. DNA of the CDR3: TGCAGCGTTGCTCAGGGGGCTGGAGGAACTGAAGCTTTCTTT. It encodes CSVAQGAGGTEAFF.

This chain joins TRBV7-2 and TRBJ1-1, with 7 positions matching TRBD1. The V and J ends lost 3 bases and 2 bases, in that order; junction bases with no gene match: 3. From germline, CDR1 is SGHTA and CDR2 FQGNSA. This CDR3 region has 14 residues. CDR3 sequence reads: CASSFGQVNTEAFF. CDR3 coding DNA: TGTGCCAGCAGCTTCGGACAGGTCAACACTGAAGCTTTCTTT. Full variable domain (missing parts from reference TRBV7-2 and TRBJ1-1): GAGVSQSPSNKVTEKGKDVELRCDPISGHTALYWYRQSLGQGLEFLIYFQGNSAPDKSGLPSDRFSAERTGGSVSTLTIQRTQQEDSAVYLCASSFGQVNTEAFFGQGTRLTVV.

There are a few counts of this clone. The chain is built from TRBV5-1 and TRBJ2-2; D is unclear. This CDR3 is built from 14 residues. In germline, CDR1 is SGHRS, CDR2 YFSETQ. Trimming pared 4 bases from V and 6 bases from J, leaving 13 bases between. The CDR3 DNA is TGCGCCAGCAGCGCTACACAAATTTCCGGGGAGCTGTTTTTT. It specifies CASSATQISGELFF.

CDR3 coding DNA: TGCAGCGCCGGACACACCTACGAGCAGTACTTC. This translates into CSAGHTYEQYF. V gene TRBV29-1 combines with J gene TRBJ2-7; D possibly corresponds to TRBD1 (5 bases). Germline V CDR1 and CDR2: SQVTM, ANQGSEA. Trimming pared 7 bases from V and 2 bases from J, leaving 9 bases between. The CDR3 is 11 amino acids.

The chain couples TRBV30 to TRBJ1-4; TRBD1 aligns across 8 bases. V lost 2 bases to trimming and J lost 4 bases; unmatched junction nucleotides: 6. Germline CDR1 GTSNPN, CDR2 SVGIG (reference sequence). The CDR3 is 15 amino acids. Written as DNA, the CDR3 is TGTGCCTGGAGTCCAGGGACAGGAAATAATGAAAAACTGTTTTTT. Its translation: CAWSPGTGNNEKLFF.

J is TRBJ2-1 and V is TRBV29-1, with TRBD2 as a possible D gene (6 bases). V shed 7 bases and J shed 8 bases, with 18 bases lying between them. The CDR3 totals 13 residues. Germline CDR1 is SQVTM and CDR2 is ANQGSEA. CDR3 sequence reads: CSGSRLLAYEQFF. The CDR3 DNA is TGCAGCGGGTCAAGGCTACTAGCTTATGAGCAGTTCTTC.

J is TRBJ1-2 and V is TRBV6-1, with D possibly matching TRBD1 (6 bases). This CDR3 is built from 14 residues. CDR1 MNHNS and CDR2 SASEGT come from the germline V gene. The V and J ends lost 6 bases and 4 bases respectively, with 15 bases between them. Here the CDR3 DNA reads TGTGCCAGCAGGCCTGGACAGTTAATCTATGGCTACACCTTC. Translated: CASRPGQLIYGYTF.

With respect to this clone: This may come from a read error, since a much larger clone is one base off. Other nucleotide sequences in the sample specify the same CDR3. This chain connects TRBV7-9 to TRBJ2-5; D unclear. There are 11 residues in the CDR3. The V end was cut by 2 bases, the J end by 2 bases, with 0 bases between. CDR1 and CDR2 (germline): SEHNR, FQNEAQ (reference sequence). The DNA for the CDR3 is TGTGCCAGCAGCTTACAAGAGACCCAGTACTTC. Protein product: CASSLQETQYF.

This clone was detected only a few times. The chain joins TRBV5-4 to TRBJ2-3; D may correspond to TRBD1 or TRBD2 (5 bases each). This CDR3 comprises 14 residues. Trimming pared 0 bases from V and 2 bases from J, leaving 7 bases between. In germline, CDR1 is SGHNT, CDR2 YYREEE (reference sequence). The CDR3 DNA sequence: TGTGCCAGCAGCTTGGGAGGGACCACAGATACGCAGTATTTT. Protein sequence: CASSLGGTTDTQYF.

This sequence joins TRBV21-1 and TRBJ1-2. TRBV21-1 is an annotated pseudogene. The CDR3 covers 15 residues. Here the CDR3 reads CASSKLCQLNYGYTF. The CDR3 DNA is TGTGCCAGCAGCAAATTGTGCCAGCTCAACTATGGCTACACCTTC.

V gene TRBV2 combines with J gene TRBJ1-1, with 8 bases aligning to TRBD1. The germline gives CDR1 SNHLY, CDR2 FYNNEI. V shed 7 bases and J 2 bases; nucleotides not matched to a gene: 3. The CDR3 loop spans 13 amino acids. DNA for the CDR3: TGTGCCAGCACCTCAGGGGGCAACACTGAAGCTTTCTTT. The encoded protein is CASTSGGNTEAFF.

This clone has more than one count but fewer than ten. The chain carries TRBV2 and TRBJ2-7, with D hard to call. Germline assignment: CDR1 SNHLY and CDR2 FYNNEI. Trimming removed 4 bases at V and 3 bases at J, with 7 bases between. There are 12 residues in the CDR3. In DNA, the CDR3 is TGTGCCAGCAGTGTCCTTCGCTACGAGCAGTACTTC. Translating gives CASSVLRYEQYF.

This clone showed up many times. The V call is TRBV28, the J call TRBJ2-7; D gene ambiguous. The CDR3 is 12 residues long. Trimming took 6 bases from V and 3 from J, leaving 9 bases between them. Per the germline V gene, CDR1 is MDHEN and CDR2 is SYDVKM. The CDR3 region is CASSQPVYEQYF. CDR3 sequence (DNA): TGTGCCAGCAGCCAACCTGTCTACGAGCAGTACTTC.

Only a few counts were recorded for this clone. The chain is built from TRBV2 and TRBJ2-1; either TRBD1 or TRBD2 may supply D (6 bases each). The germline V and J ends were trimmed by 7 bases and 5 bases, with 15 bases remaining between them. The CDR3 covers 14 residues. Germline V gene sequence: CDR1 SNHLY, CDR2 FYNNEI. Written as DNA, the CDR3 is TGTGCCAGCAAAGGAGGGACAACGAACAATGAGCAGTTCTTC. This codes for CASKGGTTNNEQFF.

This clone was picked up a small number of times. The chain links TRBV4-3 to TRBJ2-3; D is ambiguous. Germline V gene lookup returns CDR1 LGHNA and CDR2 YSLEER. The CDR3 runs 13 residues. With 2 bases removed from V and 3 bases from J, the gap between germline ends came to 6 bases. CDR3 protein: CASSQMPTDTQYF. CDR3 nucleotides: TGCGCCAGCAGCCAAATGCCGACAGATACGCAGTATTTT.